The 28 T cell receptor beta chains below were found in one sample sequenced in a study of blood T cell repertoires in COVID-19. TCRdb's table, derived via immunoSEQ multiplex PCR, lists solely in-frame clones and lacks some. Among 90,000 to 100,000 clones listed, 81% were seen once. The sequenced material came from peripheral blood. The source is a man aged 60-69 years with acute or convalescent COVID-19.

The chain has TRBV5-1 and TRBJ1-2; no firm D call. V lost 1 base and J 8 bases, leaving 15 bases between the germline ends. The CDR3 length is 14 residues. CDR1 SGHRS and CDR2 YFSETQ come from the germline V gene. CDR3 region: CASSLIGGNYGYTF. The DNA for the CDR3 is TGCGCCAGCAGCTTGATTGGAGGGAATTACGGCTACACCTTC.

This clone showed up just a few times. The CDR3 sequence: CASSGQGRGAAFF. Written as DNA, the CDR3 is TGTGCCAGCAGTGGACAGGGTAGAGGTGCGGCTTTCTTT. J is TRBJ1-1 and V is TRBV27; 8 positions match TRBD1. Trimming removed 5 bases from V and 11 bases from J; junction bases left unmatched: 10. This CDR3 has 13 residues. CDR1 is MNHEY, CDR2 SMNVEV, per germline (reference sequence).

The chain joins TRBV27 to TRBJ2-7; 7 bases align to TRBD2. V trimming: 8 bases; J trimming: 0 bases; junction bases outside the gene matches: 13. The CDR3 covers 16 residues. Germline V gene sequence: CDR1 MNHEY, CDR2 SMNVEV (reference sequence). CDR3 protein: CASGSSGEGVSYEQYF. In DNA, the CDR3 is TGTGCCAGCGGATCCTCCGGGGAGGGAGTCTCCTACGAGCAGTACTTC.

The rearrangement joins TRBV19 to TRBJ1-2, with 8 bases aligning to TRBD1. Germline V gene sequence: CDR1 LNHDA, CDR2 SQIVND (reference sequence). Trimming removed 7 bases from V and 3 bases from J; junction bases left unmatched: 7. The CDR3 runs to 14 residues. CDR3 in DNA: TGTGCCAGTATTCCCACGGGACAGGACTATGGCTACACCTTC. Translating it yields CASIPTGQDYGYTF.

This chain uses TRBV7-3 with TRBJ2-2; a possible D gene is TRBD2 (6 bases). CDR1 is SGHTA, CDR2 FQGTGA, per germline. V gave up 2 bases and J gave up 2 bases, with 9 bases separating them. The CDR3 spans 15 residues. CDR3 residues: CASSLGLHNTGELFF. CDR3 coding DNA: TGTGCCAGCAGCTTAGGACTACACAACACCGGGGAGCTGTTTTTT.

The V call is TRBV12-5, the J call TRBJ2-1; possibly TRBD1 for D (5 bases). The CDR3 extends over 18 amino acids. With 0 bases removed from V and 0 bases from J, the gap between germline ends came to 15 bases. Looked up from germline, CDR1 is LGHNT and CDR2 is FRNRAP. The CDR3: CASGLVRGTPGSYNEQFF. CDR3 coding DNA: TGTGCTAGTGGTTTGGTAAGGGGAACCCCAGGCTCCTACAATGAGCAGTTCTTC.

This sequence joins TRBV14 and TRBJ2-5; tentatively, D is TRBD2 (5 bases). Trimming pared 3 bases from V and 1 base from J, leaving 12 bases between. The length of the CDR3 is 15 residues. Germline lookup yields CDR1 SGHDN and CDR2 FVKESK. CDR3 sequence reads: CASSHRGISQETQYF. CDR3 nucleotides: TGTGCCAGCAGCCACCGAGGGATCTCCCAAGAGACCCAGTACTTC. Full variable domain (missing parts from reference TRBV14 and TRBJ2-5): EAGVTQFPSHSVIEKGQTVTLRCDPISGHDNLYWYRRVMGKEIKFLLHFVKESKQDESGMPNNRFLAERTGGTYSTLKVQPAELEDSGVYFCASSHRGISQETQYFGPGTRLLVL.

The J gene is TRBJ2-7, the V gene TRBV28, with unresolved D. V lost 6 bases and J lost 4, with 10 bases in between. The CDR3 covers 12 residues. Germline CDR1 and CDR2: MDHEN and SYDVKM. The CDR3: CASRFLTYEQYV. CDR3 nucleotides: TGTGCCAGCAGGTTCCTCACTTACGAGCAGTACGTC.

In its sample, this clone was seen once. The CDR3: CAISVGGEEGKLFF. As DNA, the CDR3 is TGTGCCATCAGTGTTGGAGGGGAAGAGGGAAAACTGTTTTTT. The rearrangement uses TRBV10-3 and TRBJ1-4; maybe TRBD1 (5 bases). The germline V gene encodes CDR1 ENHRY and CDR2 SYGVKD. V was clipped by 4 bases and J by 10 bases, with 16 bases between them. The CDR3 is made up of 14 amino acids.

The CDR3 here is CAIPLAENTGELFF. In DNA, the CDR3 is TGTGCCATCCCCTTGGCTGAGAACACCGGGGAGCTGTTTTTT. The chain links TRBV10-3 to TRBJ2-2; D gene ambiguous. CDR1 is ENHRY, CDR2 SYGVKD, per germline. This CDR3 comprises 14 residues. V was pared by 8 bases and J by 1 base, with 11 bases between.

V gene TRBV18 combines with J gene TRBJ2-1; 9 nucleotides match TRBD1. V shed 5 bases and J 7 bases; nucleotides not matched to a gene: 3. CDR1 is KGHSH and CDR2 is LQKENI in the germline V gene. This CDR3 comprises 13 residues. CDR3: CASSTGTGNEQFF. The DNA of the CDR3 is TGTGCCAGCTCAACTGGGACAGGGAATGAGCAGTTCTTC.

The rearrangement uses TRBV2 and TRBJ2-7; a weak D match, TRBD1 (6 bases). V gave up 6 bases and J gave up 5 bases, with 20 bases separating them. This CDR3 spans 15 amino acids. Looked up from germline, CDR1 is SNHLY and CDR2 is FYNNEI. CDR3 nucleotides: TGTGCCAGCAGCGCCCCGAAGGCAGGGGCGAACGAGCAGTACTTC. It codes for CASSAPKAGANEQYF.

The chain combines TRBV6-5 with TRBJ2-5; the D is unclear. Trimming left V 6 bases short and J 5 bases short, with 19 bases between. Germline V lookup: CDR1 MNHEY, CDR2 SVGAGI. The length of the CDR3 is 15 residues. The CDR3 coding sequence is TGTGCCAGCAGATCCGGGTCAGCGATGGTGGAGACCCAGTACTTC. Translating it yields CASRSGSAMVETQYF.

The rearrangement links TRBV10-3 to TRBJ1-2; 7 bases are shared with TRBD1. The CDR3 runs to 13 residues. Germline values: CDR1 ENHRY, CDR2 SYGVKD. Trimming cost V 3 bases and J 2 bases; bases outside gene matches: 0. The CDR3 loop is CAISEQGNYGYTF. CDR3 nucleotide sequence: TGTGCCATCAGTGAACAGGGGAACTATGGCTACACCTTC.

The chain joins TRBV12-5 to TRBJ2-3; 10 bases match TRBD2. Losses at the gene ends were 9 bases for V and 2 bases for J; bases not matched to a gene: 2. Germline CDR1 and CDR2: LGHNT and FRNRAP. The CDR3 extends over 13 amino acids. The CDR3 protein is CASLAGVTDTQYF. Here the CDR3 DNA reads TGTGCTAGCCTAGCGGGGGTCACAGATACGCAGTATTTT.

The chain carries TRBV30 and TRBJ1-5, with D perhaps matching TRBD1 (6 bases). Germline lookup yields CDR1 GTSNPN and CDR2 SVGIG (reference sequence). The CDR3 is made up of 15 amino acids. Trimming removed 4 bases from V and 1 base from J, with 14 bases in between. This CDR3 is CAWTPGGRSNQPQHF. As DNA, the CDR3 is TGTGCCTGGACCCCGGGGGGCAGGAGCAATCAGCCCCAGCATTTT.

The chain joins TRBV24-1 to TRBJ1-5; 11 bases agree with TRBD1. This CDR3 region has 17 residues. The V gene's germline CDR1 is KGHDR and CDR2 SFDVKD. V was clipped by 2 bases and J by 4 bases; unmatched bases: 6. In DNA, the CDR3 is TGTGCCACCAGTGATTCCTCCGGGACAGGGGGAAATCAGCCCCAGCATTTT. Translation: CATSDSSGTGGNQPQHF.

The count of this clone is one. The J gene is TRBJ2-5, the V gene TRBV30; 9 bases match TRBD2. With V trimmed by 3 bases and J by 4 bases, 9 bases remained unmatched. The CDR3 extends over 15 amino acids. Germline CDR1 is GTSNPN and CDR2 is SVGIG (reference sequence). In nucleotides, the CDR3 is TGTGCCTGGAGGAGGGGCGGGAGGGAGCGAGAGACCCAGTACTTC. As protein: CAWRRGGRERETQYF.

V is TRBV12-5 and J is TRBJ1-2, with 9 bases lining up with TRBD1. V shed 6 bases, J shed 6 bases, and the junction held 11 bases outside the gene matches. CDR3 length: 15 amino acids. Per the germline V gene, CDR1 is LGHNT and CDR2 is FRNRAP. CDR3 bases: TGTGCTAGTGGCCTCCAGCCGACAGGGGGTGATGGCTACACCTTC. Translation gives CASGLQPTGGDGYTF.

This chain connects TRBV11-2 to TRBJ2-1; D is possibly TRBD1 (6 bases). V dropped 5 bases and J dropped 4 bases, with 12 bases sitting between them. The CDR3 is 14 residues long. Germline V CDR1 and CDR2: SGHAT, FQNNGV. DNA for the CDR3: TGTGCCAGCAGCCACCCAGGGGATTACAATGAGCAGTTCTTC. As protein: CASSHPGDYNEQFF.

The J gene is TRBJ1-1, the V gene TRBV15, with TRBD1 matching over 7 bases. Germline V gene data show CDR1 as LNHNV and CDR2 as YYDKDF (reference sequence). CDR3 size: 14 residues. The V and J ends lost 3 bases and 2 bases, in that order; junction bases with no gene match: 3. The CDR3 here is CATSRWDRNTEAFF. The CDR3 coding sequence is TGTGCCACCAGCAGGTGGGACAGAAACACTGAAGCTTTCTTT.

The J gene is TRBJ1-1, the V gene TRBV7-6, with TRBD1 as a possible D gene (5 bases). The germline gives CDR1 SGHVS, CDR2 FNYEAQ. There are 17 residues in the CDR3. The V gene lost 5 bases and the J gene lost 3 bases, with 22 bases spanning the gap. The CDR3: CASSRTQAGKPDTEAFF. The CDR3 DNA reads TGTGCCAGCAGCCGTACCCAAGCAGGGAAACCGGACACTGAAGCTTTCTTT.

The chain has TRBV2 and TRBJ2-1, with TRBD2 matching over 11 bases. V lost 3 bases, J lost 9 bases, and 7 bases stayed unmatched. The CDR3 consists of 15 residues. Germline values: CDR1 SNHLY, CDR2 FYNNEI. CDR3 bases: TGTGCCAGCAGTGAGCCACTAGCGGGAGTCGGTGAGCAGTTCTTC. This translates into CASSEPLAGVGEQFF.

This clone was detected a few times. The chain is built from TRBV19 and TRBJ2-4; no clear D. The V gene lost 3 bases and the J gene lost 6 bases, with 3 bases spanning the gap. This CDR3 is built from 11 residues. In germline, CDR1 is LNHDA, CDR2 SQIVND (reference sequence). DNA of the CDR3: TGTGCCAGTAGTATCGGAAACATTCAGTACTTC. It is translated as CASSIGNIQYF.

This rearrangement joins TRBV4-1 to TRBJ2-7; TRBD1 is a possible D gene (6 bases). This CDR3 spans 15 amino acids. CDR1 and CDR2 (germline): MGHRA, YSYEKL. Between the trimmed V and J ends, which lost 1 base and 0 bases, there was a span of 10 bases. DNA of the CDR3: TGCGCCAGCAGCCAAGCGGACAGACTCTCCTACGAGCAGTACTTC. Protein: CASSQADRLSYEQYF.

V and J are TRBV12-3 or TRBV12-4 and TRBJ1-2, with D perhaps matching TRBD1 (6 bases). The CDR3 contains 12 residues. The ends were cut back, 11 bases at V and 2 bases at J, with 12 bases in the middle. CDR3 residues: CAEYRANYGYTF. The CDR3 bases are TGTGCCGAATACAGGGCAAACTATGGCTACACCTTC.

The V gene is TRBV24-1, the J gene TRBJ1-2; D remains unclear. Germline-derived CDR1 and CDR2 are KGHDR and SFDVKD. This CDR3 spans 13 amino acids. V lost 1 base and J lost 8, with 10 bases in between. CDR3 sequence (DNA): TGTGCCACCAGTGATTTCCGGAAGCGGGGCTACACCTTC. Its protein product is CATSDFRKRGYTF.

The chain joins TRBV7-9 to TRBJ1-4; D perhaps matches TRBD1 (5 bases). V was shortened by 3 bases and J by 1 base, with 12 bases between the two germline ends. The germline gives CDR1 SEHNR, CDR2 FQNEAQ (reference sequence). The CDR3 sequence is 16 residues long. The CDR3 protein is CASSFPGVVTNEKLFF. The CDR3 region has the DNA TGTGCCAGCAGCTTCCCGGGGGTCGTAACTAATGAAAAACTGTTTTTT.